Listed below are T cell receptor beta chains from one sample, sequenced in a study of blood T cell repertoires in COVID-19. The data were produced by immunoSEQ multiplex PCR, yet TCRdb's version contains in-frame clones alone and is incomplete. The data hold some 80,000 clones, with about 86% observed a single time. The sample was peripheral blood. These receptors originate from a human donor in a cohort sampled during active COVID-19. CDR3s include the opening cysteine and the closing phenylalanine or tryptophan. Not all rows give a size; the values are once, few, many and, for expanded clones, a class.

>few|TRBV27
CASSPRGPGTDTQYF
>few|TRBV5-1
CASSSAGTTDTQYF
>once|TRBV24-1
CATSHPGGLTFCEQYF
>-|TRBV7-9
CASSREGETQYF
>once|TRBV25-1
CASSDPGRRGYTF
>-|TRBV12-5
CASGLALAGVYEQYF
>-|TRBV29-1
CSVLRDPIQYF
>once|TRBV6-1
CASREGVANTQYF
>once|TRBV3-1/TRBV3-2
CASRRTGNTDTQYF
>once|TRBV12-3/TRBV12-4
CASRPDRTSEAFF
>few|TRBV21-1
CASSLGLVAGRNSSYNEQFF
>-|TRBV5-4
CASSMDSGETQYF
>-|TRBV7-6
CASSPSLAGTQETQYF
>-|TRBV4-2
CASSSHPPESSGNTIYF
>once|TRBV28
CASSLPGRANVLTF
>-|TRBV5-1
CASSLAPYNEQFF
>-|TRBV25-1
CASSENYRGKPGYTF
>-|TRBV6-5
CASRKGTGFVEKLFF
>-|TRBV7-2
CASSLSFGQGYEQFF
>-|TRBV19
CATRHEGQAVGGYTF
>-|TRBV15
CATSVTTGGAFF
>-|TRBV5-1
CASSSGTGAPGVYSPLHF
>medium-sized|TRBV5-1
CASSLSGNTGELFF
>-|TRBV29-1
CSVAYGGVDQPQHF
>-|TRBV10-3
CAISGQSGGTSGEQFF
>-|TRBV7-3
CASSSQQGSEAFF
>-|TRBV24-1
CATSDRNRVGNEQFF
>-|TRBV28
CASSPGLAGGREAQYF
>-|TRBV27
CASSYRTPGNEQFF
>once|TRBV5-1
CASSLPGSETQYF
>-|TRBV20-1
CSASRSENEQFF
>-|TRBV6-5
CASKLRFGNTEAFF
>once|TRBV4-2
CASSQLSGQGVSPLHF
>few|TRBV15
CATSRPGGDDTIYF
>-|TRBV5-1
CASSLARGPNEKLFF
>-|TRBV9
CASSVGSQGFEEQYF
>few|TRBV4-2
CASSQPPQRGGADTQYF
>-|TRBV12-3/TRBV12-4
CASLGSSYNEQFF
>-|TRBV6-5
CASSSHISNQPQHF
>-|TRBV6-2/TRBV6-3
CASSYPIVEQYF
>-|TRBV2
CATAPTGGVGELFF
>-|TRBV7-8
CASSVQGTGNTIYF
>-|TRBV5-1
CASARGTSVGNEQFF
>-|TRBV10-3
CAIRPGTGSESYNSPLHF
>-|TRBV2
CATTPGVGELFF
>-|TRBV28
CASRPNGGTDTQYF
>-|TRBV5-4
CASSRGSGLDYGYTF
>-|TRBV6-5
CASSPLKGPGELFF
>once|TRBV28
CASSDNSLSYEQYF
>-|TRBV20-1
CSASSGQGFDTQYF
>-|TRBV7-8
CASSPGTGNYNEQFF